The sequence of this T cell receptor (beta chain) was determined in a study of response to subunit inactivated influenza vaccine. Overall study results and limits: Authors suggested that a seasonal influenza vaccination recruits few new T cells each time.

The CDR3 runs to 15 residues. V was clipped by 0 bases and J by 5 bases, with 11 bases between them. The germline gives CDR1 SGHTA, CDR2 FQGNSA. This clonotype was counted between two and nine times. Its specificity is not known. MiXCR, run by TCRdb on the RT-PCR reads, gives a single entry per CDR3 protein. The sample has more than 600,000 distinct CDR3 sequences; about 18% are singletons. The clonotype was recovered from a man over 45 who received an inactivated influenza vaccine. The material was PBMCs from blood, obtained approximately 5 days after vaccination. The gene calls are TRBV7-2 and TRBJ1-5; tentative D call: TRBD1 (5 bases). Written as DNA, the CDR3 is TGTGCCAGCAGCTTAGCAGGGGCCGGTTATCAGCCCCAGCATTTT. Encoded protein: CASSLAGAGYQPQHF.